The sequence of this TCR beta chain was determined in a study of T cell responses to AZD1222 COVID-19 vaccine. Study conclusions and caveats: The donor cohort was predominantly white British with a female majority, and clonal diversity may have been underestimated. Of the AZD1222 recipients, only five or six were seropositive at baseline. Reportedly, nearly half of unique spike TCRs recognized epitopes outside B.1.351/B.1.1.7 mutations.

Only in-frame clones appear in the TCRdb table, and some are missing; sequencing was by immunoSEQ multiplex PCR. The sample includes approximately 67,000 clones, roughly 84% seen only once; the top ten take roughly 20%. A word on this clone: Its target is not known.

The V end was cut by 6 bases, the J end by 6 bases, with 9 bases between. The CDR3 consists of 12 residues. CDR1 is MDHEN and CDR2 is SYDVKM in the germline V gene. Sample: peripheral blood, taken on day 0 of AZD1222 vaccination. This chain links TRBV28 with TRBJ1-5; perhaps TRBD1 as D (6 bases). This TCR was sampled from an adult in good health. The CDR3 reads CASSRTVQPQHF. The CDR3 bases are TGTGCCAGCAGCCGGACAGTTCAGCCCCAGCATTTT.